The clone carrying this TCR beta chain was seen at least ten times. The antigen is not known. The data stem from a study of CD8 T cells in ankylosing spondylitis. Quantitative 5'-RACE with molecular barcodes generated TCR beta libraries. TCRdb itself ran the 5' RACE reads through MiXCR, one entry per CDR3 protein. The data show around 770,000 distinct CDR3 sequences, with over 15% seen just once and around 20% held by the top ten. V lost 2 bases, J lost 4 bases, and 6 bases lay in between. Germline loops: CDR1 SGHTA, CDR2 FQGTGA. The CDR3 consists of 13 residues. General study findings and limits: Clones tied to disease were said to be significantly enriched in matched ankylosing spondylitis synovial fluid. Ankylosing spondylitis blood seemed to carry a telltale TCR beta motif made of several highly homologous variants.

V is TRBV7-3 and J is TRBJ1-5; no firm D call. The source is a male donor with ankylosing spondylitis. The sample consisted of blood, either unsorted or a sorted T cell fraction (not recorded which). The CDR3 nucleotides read TGTGCCAGCAGCTTATCACCAAATCAGCCCCAGCATTTT. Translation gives CASSLSPNQPQHF.